This T cell receptor beta chain was sequenced for a study of read filtering for tumor transcriptome and immune sequencing. Every patient had bone marrow sampled while the disease was active. The library was built from about 400 ng RNA with molecular barcoded adaptors for alpha/delta and beta/gamma chains. TCRdb reprocessed the reads via MiXCR and lists one record per CDR3 protein. The data contain some 130,000 distinct CDR3 sequences, about 12% of them singletons. CDR3 size: 16 residues. This clonotype has a handful of counts. A clone one base away is much larger, so this may be a read error. This sequence joins TRBV12-3 or TRBV12-4 and TRBJ2-1; 10 bases match TRBD2. The TCR originated in a donor aged 40 or over with multiple myeloma. Sequenced: a population of CD138-negative cells sorted from bone marrow. CDR3: CASSPGLAISYNGQFF. CDR3 in DNA: TGTGCCAGCAGCCCGGGACTAGCGATCTCCTACAATGGGCAGTTCTTC.